Shown below are 23 T cell receptor beta chains from a single sample sequenced in a study of Ad26.COV2.S vaccination and SARS-CoV-2 variants (dated by TCRdb to the early 2020s). The intended sense of this specimen's treatment or condition label: around 19 received Ad26.COV2.S at low or high dose, single or two shots; roughly five received placebo; per-sample allocation not given. For vaccine and placebo recipients, repertoires were sequenced using samples collected on day 63 after the first injection. Library method: the immunoSEQ multiplex PCR assay. This immuneACCESS table, as held by TCRdb, lists in-frame sequences with V and J called but not all clones. Of the missing ones, under half trace to an unresolved V gene in checked studies; the others have no known cause. For this sample there are around 400,000 clones; roughly 90% appear just once. Of the sample, over 1.5% falls within the top ten clones.

The source was peripheral blood, collected in a trial of Ad26.COV2.S vaccine versus placebo. The source is a person aged 18-65 years who received the Ad26.COV2.S COVID-19 vaccine or a placebo.

This clone was seen just once. The V and J genes are TRBV29-1 and TRBJ2-7; 10 nucleotides agree with TRBD2. The CDR3 runs to 13 residues. V shed 4 bases and J 9 bases; nucleotides not matched to a gene: 9. Germline CDR1 SQVTM, CDR2 ANQGSEA. Written as DNA, the CDR3 is TGCAGCGTTGGAACTAGCGGGAAGTATGTGCAGTACTTC. Its protein is CSVGTSGKYVQYF.

The rearrangement joins TRBV7-8 to TRBJ2-7; 10 positions agree with TRBD2. V gave up 2 bases and J gave up 0 bases; unmatched junction bases: 4. Looked up from germline, CDR1 is SGHVS and CDR2 is FQNEAQ. CDR3 size: 16 residues. CDR3 loop: CASSLSLAGFSYEQYF. DNA for the CDR3: TGTGCCAGCAGCTTATCACTAGCGGGGTTCTCCTACGAGCAGTACTTC.

The CDR3 nucleotides read TGTGCCAGCAGTGACCCGGGACAACTCGGAAACACCATATATTTT. Encoded protein: CASSDPGQLGNTIYF. This chain uses TRBV6-2 or TRBV6-3 with TRBJ1-3; perhaps TRBD1 as D (6 bases). There are 15 residues in the CDR3. Germline loops: CDR1 MNHEY, CDR2 SVGEGT. Deletions cut 5 bases from V and 4 bases from J, with 15 bases between.

The V and J genes are TRBV30 and TRBJ1-1, with unresolved D. This CDR3 contains 13 residues. CDR1 is GTSNPN and CDR2 is SVGIG in the germline V gene (reference sequence). V was shortened by 0 bases and J by 0 bases, with 5 bases between the two germline ends. The CDR3 sequence is CAWSVLLNTEAFF. The CDR3 DNA reads as TGTGCCTGGAGTGTACTTCTGAACACTGAAGCTTTCTTT.

V usage is TRBV7-9 and J usage is TRBJ2-3; TRBD1 might be the D (5 bases). The CDR3 spans 15 residues. Germline CDR1 reads SEHNR; CDR2 reads FQNEAQ (reference sequence). Deletions cut 1 base from V and 2 bases from J, with 10 bases between. The CDR3 DNA reads as TGTGCCAGCAGCTTAGAGGGGTTCATCACAGATACGCAGTATTTT. Translation: CASSLEGFITDTQYF.

This clone occurred a few times. The chain links TRBV11-3 to TRBJ1-4, with 9 bases that match TRBD1. CDR1 and CDR2 (germline): SGHNT, YENEEA. This CDR3 region has 15 residues. The junction had 8 bases not matched to a gene; V was cut back by 5 bases and J by 7 bases. CDR3 DNA sequence: TGTGCCAGCAGCACGGACAGGGGCGTTGCTGAAAAACTGTTTTTT. As protein: CASSTDRGVAEKLFF. The full variable domain, its missing parts supplied by reference TRBV11-3 and TRBJ1-4, is EAGVVQSPRYKIIEKKQPVAFWCNPISGHNTLYWYLQNLGQGPELLIRYENEEAVDDSQLPKDRFSAERLKGVDSTLKIQPAELGDSAVYLCASSTDRGVAEKLFFGSGTQLSVL.

V is TRBV7-8 and J is TRBJ1-5; 8 positions agree with TRBD1. The CDR3 is 15 residues long. Germline CDR1 SGHVS, CDR2 FQNEAQ. The trim removed 4 bases at V and 2 bases at J, leaving 4 bases unmatched. CDR3 amino acids: CASSSYRGGNQPQHF. Written as DNA, the CDR3 is TGTGCCAGCAGCTCGTACAGGGGGGGCAATCAGCCCCAGCATTTT.

This clone was picked up one time. J is TRBJ2-1 and V is TRBV3-1 (or the pseudogene TRBV3-2), with 7 bases lining up with TRBD2. Germline loops: CDR1 LGHDT, CDR2 YNNKEL (reference sequence). This CDR3 contains 14 residues. V trimming: 5 bases; J trimming: 5 bases; junction bases outside the gene matches: 6. As DNA, the CDR3 is TGTGCCAGCAGCTGGGCTAGCGGTGACAATGAGCAGTTCTTC. Translated: CASSWASGDNEQFF.

Details on this clone: In the same sample, other DNA sequences code for this CDR3. This rearrangement joins TRBV19 to TRBJ2-1; D uncertain. CDR1 and CDR2 from the germline V gene are LNHDA and SQIVND (reference sequence). Trimming stripped 1 base from V and 1 base from J, with 5 bases between. This CDR3 is 14 amino acids long. CDR3 DNA: TGTGCCAGTAGTATAGGCGGTTCCTACAATGAGCAGTTCTTC. It encodes CASSIGGSYNEQFF.

This sequence joins TRBV19 and TRBJ2-1, with TRBD2 identical over 11 bases. The germline CDR1 and CDR2 sequences are LNHDA and SQIVND (reference sequence). Germline trimming cut 5 bases from V and 9 bases from J; bases unmatched to any gene: 6. The CDR3 is 14 amino acids. CDR3 sequence (DNA): TGTGCCAGTAGTTCTAGCGGGAGGTTTAGTGAGCAGTTCTTC. This gives the protein CASSSSGRFSEQFF.

This chain links TRBV29-1 with TRBJ1-2; TRBD1 aligns across 8 bases. The germline CDR1 and CDR2 sequences are SQVTM and ANQGSEA. Trimming cost V 8 bases and J 6 bases; bases outside gene matches: 11. The CDR3 spans 13 residues. The CDR3 spells CSTTRTGSDGYTF. The CDR3 nucleotides are TGCAGCACGACGAGGACAGGGTCAGATGGCTACACCTTC.

The chain uses TRBV10-3 and TRBJ1-1; maybe TRBD1 (6 bases). The CDR3 consists of 15 residues. The V and J ends lost 5 bases and 1 base respectively, with 14 bases between them. The germline gives CDR1 ENHRY, CDR2 SYGVKD. The chain's CDR3 is CAISQLTGSNTEAFF. The DNA for the CDR3 is TGTGCCATCAGTCAACTGACAGGATCGAACACTGAAGCTTTCTTT.

The gene calls are TRBV5-6 and TRBJ1-5; 7 bases fit TRBD1. Germline assignment: CDR1 SGHDT and CDR2 YYEEEE. J was trimmed by 5 bases and V by 3 bases; bases with no gene match: 5. This CDR3 has 14 amino acids. The CDR3 sequence is CASSSQGRDQPQHF. CDR3 nucleotides: TGTGCCAGCAGCTCACAGGGGCGCGATCAGCCCCAGCATTTT.

J is TRBJ2-1 and V is TRBV28; possibly TRBD1 for D (5 bases). The CDR3 consists of 13 residues. Trimming stripped 8 bases from V and 7 bases from J, with 15 bases between. The germline CDR1 and CDR2 sequences are MDHEN and SYDVKM. CDR3 region: CASRDSFLNEQFF. As DNA, the CDR3 is TGTGCCAGCCGTGACAGTTTCTTAAATGAGCAGTTCTTC.

A remark on this clone: At one end, the junction sequence differs from germline, possibly due to a read error. The chain has TRBV11-2 and TRBJ1-1; weak D call: TRBD1 (6 bases). The V gene's germline CDR1 is SGHAT and CDR2 FQNNGV. CDR3 length: 14 residues. This CDR3 is CASNLGGAWTEAFF. In DNA form, the CDR3 reads TGTGCCAGCAACTTAGGGGGGGCGTGGACTGAAGCTTTCTTT.

The chain joins TRBV11-3 to TRBJ1-1; D unresolved. The CDR3 is 16 residues long. Germline CDR1 is SGHNT and CDR2 is YENEEA. Trimming left V 1 base short and J 2 bases short, with 14 bases between. The DNA of the CDR3 is TGTGCCAGCAGCTTAGCAGGTCCGTCGACTAACACTGAAGCTTTCTTT. It yields the protein CASSLAGPSTNTEAFF.

J is TRBJ2-1 and V is TRBV5-6, with 10 positions matching TRBD1. CDR1 is SGHDT and CDR2 is YYEEEE in the germline V gene. The CDR3 contains 16 residues. J was trimmed by 7 bases and V by 0 bases; bases with no gene match: 7. CDR3 sequence (DNA): TGTGCCAGCAGCTTGGCCTACGGACAGGGGGGAAATGAGCAGTTCTTC. Residues: CASSLAYGQGGNEQFF.

This clone was picked up one time. V usage is TRBV11-2 and J usage is TRBJ2-7; unclear D gene. The germline V gene encodes CDR1 SGHAT and CDR2 FQNNGV. The CDR3 contains 14 residues. V gave up 1 base and J gave up 2 bases, with 9 bases separating them. CDR3 sequence: CASSLGGQPYEQYF. The CDR3 nucleotides read TGTGCCAGCAGCTTAGGGGGTCAGCCCTACGAGCAGTACTTC.

J is TRBJ2-3 and V is TRBV5-4, with D unresolved. The germline V and J ends were trimmed by 4 bases and 2 bases, with 17 bases remaining between them. CDR1 and CDR2 (germline): SGHNT, YYREEE (reference sequence). This CDR3 is 16 amino acids long. CDR3 amino acids: CASSRNLERYTDTQYF. CDR3 DNA sequence: TGTGCCAGCAGCCGAAACCTGGAGCGATACACAGATACGCAGTATTTT.

This clone was picked up a small number of times. The gene calls are TRBV10-3 and TRBJ1-5; TRBD1 agrees at 7 bases. Per germline, CDR1 ENHRY and CDR2 SYGVKD. V was clipped by 8 bases and J by 5 bases; unmatched bases: 9. This CDR3 is built from 14 residues. CDR3 coding DNA: TGTGCCATCTCAGGGGGAAATGGGGATCAGCCCCAGCATTTT. Protein sequence: CAISGGNGDQPQHF.

This chain uses TRBV7-2 with TRBJ1-5; D possibly corresponds to TRBD1 (5 bases). The CDR3 consists of 13 residues. V lost 1 base and J 6 bases, leaving 7 bases between the germline ends. Germline-derived CDR1 and CDR2 are SGHTA and FQGNSA. CDR3 DNA: TGTGCCAGCAGCTTAGTGGGGACTCAGCCCCAGCATTTT. This sequence encodes CASSLVGTQPQHF. Filled out from reference TRBV7-2 and TRBJ1-5, the complete variable domain reads GAGVSQSPSNKVTEKGKDVELRCDPISGHTALYWYRQSLGQGLEFLIYFQGNSAPDKSGLPSDRFSAERTGGSVSTLTIQRTQQEDSAVYLCASSLVGTQPQHFGDGTRLSIL.

The rearrangement joins TRBV10-2 to TRBJ2-2; unclear D gene. The CDR3 is 13 residues long. Germline V gene data show CDR1 as WSHSY and CDR2 as SAAADI. V lost 9 bases and J lost 4, with 12 bases in between. Written as DNA, the CDR3 is TGCGCCAGTCATAGTTTAGGCACCGGGGAGCTGTTTTTT. It codes for CASHSLGTGELFF.

This chain connects TRBV7-2 to TRBJ2-7; D tentatively reads TRBD1 or TRBD2 (7 bases each). Trimming took 4 bases from V and 0 from J, leaving 25 bases between them. CDR3 length: 19 residues. The germline CDR1 and CDR2 sequences are SGHTA and FQGNSA. For the CDR3, the DNA is TGTGCCAGCAGCTCATCACAGGGGCAGAGCGGGGATAGCTCCTACGAGCAGTACTTC. It is translated as CASSSSQGQSGDSSYEQYF.